Many counts were recorded for the clone carrying this T cell receptor beta chain. Its cognate antigen is unknown. The sample is drawn from a study of T cells in Graves' hyperthyroidism and ophthalmopathy. General study points: Blood also contained most expanded thyroid clonotypes above 0.001.

This CDR3 has 12 residues. V was pared by 3 bases and J by 7 bases, with 3 bases of the junction left unmatched. Amplification yielded TCR beta CDR3 regions, with RNA transcripts as the source. In the first-round RT-PCR of the TCR CDR3, the HTBI primer set was used. TCRdb re-called the multiplex PCR reads through MiXCR, storing one row per CDR3 protein. The sample holds almost 350,000 distinct CDR3 sequences, around a sixth seen once. The sequencing sample was made of blood. This clonotype was sampled from a woman aged 40 to 49 with Graves' ophthalmopathy. The chain has TRBV12-3 or TRBV12-4 and TRBJ2-7; 7 positions agree with TRBD2. In DNA form, the CDR3 reads TGTGCCAGCAGTTTGGGAGGGGAGGAGCAGTACTTC. This encodes CASSLGGEEQYF.